This T cell receptor (beta chain) was captured by sequencing in a study of graft-versus-host responses after intestinal transplantation. Study in general: Those transplanted obtained multivisceral, liver-intestinal, or isolated intestinal grafts. Recipients were all induced with anti-thymocyte globulin, then given tacrolimus and steroids for roughly 3 years. Study-wide results and limits: Declines in HvG clones occurring early post-transplant were associated with peak circulating GvH clone levels. GvH clones appeared in recipient marrow, some first in ileum or blood.

Generated by immunoSEQ multiplex PCR, the TCRdb table keeps only in-frame clones and is missing some. The sample has around 110,000 clones, about 92% seen once. With regard to this clone: Its antigen is currently unknown.

Material: unstimulated CD8+ T cells sorted from spleen or lymph node cells, obtained before transplant. The source of this sequence is a human donor who was the organ donor for an intestinal transplant.

The CDR3: CASSQAGLARREGSYEQYF. CDR3 coding DNA: TGCGCCAGCAGCCAGGCTGGACTTGCCAGGCGGGAGGGCTCGTACGAGCAGTACTTC. This chain links TRBV4-1 with TRBJ2-7; TRBD2 agrees at 9 bases. Trimming at V came to 3 bases and at J to 4 bases, leaving 19 bases not matched to a gene. The germline gives CDR1 MGHRA, CDR2 YSYEKL. This CDR3 region has 19 residues.